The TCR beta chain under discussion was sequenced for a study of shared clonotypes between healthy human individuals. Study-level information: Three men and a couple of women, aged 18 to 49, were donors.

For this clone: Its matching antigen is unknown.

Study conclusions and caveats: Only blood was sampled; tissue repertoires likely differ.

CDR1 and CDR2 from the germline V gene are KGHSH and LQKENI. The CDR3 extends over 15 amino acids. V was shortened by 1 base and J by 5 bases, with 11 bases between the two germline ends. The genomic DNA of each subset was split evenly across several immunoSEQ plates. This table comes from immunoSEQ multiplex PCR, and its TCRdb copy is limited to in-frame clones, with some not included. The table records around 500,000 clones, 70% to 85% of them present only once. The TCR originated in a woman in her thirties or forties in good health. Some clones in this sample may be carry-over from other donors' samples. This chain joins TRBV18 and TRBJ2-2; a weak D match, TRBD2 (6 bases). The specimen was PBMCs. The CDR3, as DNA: TGTGCCAGCTCACCACAGGAGGGATGGACCGGGGAGCTGTTTTTT. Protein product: CASSPQEGWTGELFF.